The T cell receptor (beta chain) under discussion was sequenced for a study of spatial heterogeneity in lung cancer. Findings and caveats of the study: The recorded estimate of tumor T cell coverage is 7% to 9% for alpha chains and approximately 13% for beta chains. How many expanded intratumoral alpha and beta TCRs were present tracked the tumor mutation count, which was a count of nonsynonymous mutations.

A unique molecular identifier was attached to every TCR cDNA molecule. TCRdb independently ran MiXCR on the 5' RACE reads; one entry per CDR3 protein. The sample lists approximately 20,000 distinct CDR3 sequences; approximately 3% were seen once. Specified time point: sample taken at primary tumor resection. Material for sequencing was whole RNA from tumor, nontumor lung or frozen PBMC, left unsorted. This clonotype was counted many times. Its antigen is undetermined. V was cut by 4 bases and J by 1 base, with 16 bases left in between. Germline-derived CDR1 and CDR2 are LGHNA and YSLEER. The CDR3 is 16 amino acids.

This TCR was sampled from a male donor with early-stage non-small cell lung cancer. The sequencing used lung tumor tissue, collected at surgery. The chain employs TRBV4-3 and TRBJ1-1, with D uncertain. The CDR3 region has the DNA TGCGCCAGCAGCCGGGCTATTGGACTAACGAACACTGAAGCTTTCTTT. Residues: CASSRAIGLTNTEAFF.